The TCR beta chain under discussion was sequenced for a study of vaccination and CD4 T cells after COVID-19 (dated by TCRdb to between 2021 and 2023). For the study in its entirety: In the convalescent cohort there were six males and four females, among whom were two Hispanic individuals, seven Caucasians, two Asians and one multiracial person. Participants got two doses of the Pfizer-BioNTech BNT162b2 vaccine (n=8) or two doses of the Moderna mRNA-1273 vaccine (n=2). Post-COVID blood samples were collected from convalescent patients a median of roughly 100 days after diagnosis, with a range of about 35 to 170 days. Post-vaccine blood samples were taken a median of approximately 76 days after the second vaccine dose, with a range of 14 to 241 days. For stimulating the cultures, overlapping spike peptide pools were used, derived from SARS-CoV-2 as well as from the common cold coronaviruses HCoV-NL63, HCoV-OC43 and HCoV-229E. Control cultures used a CEFX viral epitope pool as positive control, an HIV-1 Nef peptide pool as negative control, or no peptide. In around nine COVID-19 convalescent patients and a few infection-naive healthy vaccine recipients, the spike-specific CD4+ TCR repertoire before mRNA vaccination was compared with the repertoire after mRNA vaccination. At the TCR clonotype level, an earlier paper using these donors assessed memory CD4+ T cell crossreactivity between SARS-CoV-2 and common cold coronavirus spike proteins.

The trim is 2 bases for V and 7 bases for J, with a gap of 15 bases between the germline ends. Spanning cysteine to phenylalanine, the CDR3 consists of 15 amino acids. Only the CDR3 portion is preserved as DNA: 45 bases, with reading frame beginning at the first base. Taken from the germline V gene (reference sequence), the CDR1 and CDR2 loops are LNHDA and SQIVND. Library method: PCR. DNA from cultured CD4+ T cells underwent TCR sequencing with the Oncomine TCR Beta short-read assay at the Johns Hopkins FTIC core. Genomic DNA was extracted from the cultured CD4+ T cells with the QIAamp micro DNA kit. Oncomine TCR Beta libraries made from cultured CD4+ T cells were pooled using unique dual indexes and sequenced on an Illumina iSeq 100. For the original study's pipeline: Non-productive sequences were removed, and CDR3s not starting with C, not ending with F or W, or shorter than 7 amino acids were discarded. The MANAFEST web application was used to identify antigen-specific clonotypes by comparing peptide-stimulated wells against reference wells and other culture wells. Positive clones required FDR below 0.05, an odds ratio above 5, and productive frequency above 0.1% in at least two of three replicate wells. Clonotypes that were significantly expanded in both SARS-CoV-2 spike wells and at least one common cold coronavirus spike condition were defined as cross-reactive. Using R version 3.6.1, CDR3 homology was evaluated through Levenshtein distances (stringdist) along with unrooted phylogenetic trees (ape). TCRdb reanalyzed the raw reads on its own, using fastp at Q25 for trimming and MiXCR for clone calling, and kept in-frame beta chains. All rows with the same CDR3 protein become a single entry with the most common DNA and genes. The authors' filters were not applied to this entry. The sample data list thousands of distinct CDR3 sequences, and less than 55% of these were observed just once. The ten biggest clones cover about a tenth of the sample.

On this clonotype: Its antigen specificity is not known. Base qualities are not provided; no much larger clone lies one nucleotide away.

The paper's findings and limits, for the study overall: The median number of SARS-CoV-2-reactive clonotypes rose from about 19 after infection to 38 after vaccination, but the change was not significant. Of the vaccine-specific clones in convalescent patients, 304 of 307, or nearly all, reacted only to SARS-CoV-2 spike and did not cross-react with common cold coronaviruses. The number of convalescent patients in the study was relatively small, and the study did not examine early timepoints following natural infection. In convalescent patients, a median around 85% of post-vaccine SARS-CoV-2-reactive clones were detected only after vaccination, and vaccine-specific priming was suggested by this finding.

What this sample's treatment or condition label stands for: roughly 10-day PBMC culture with coronavirus spike peptide pools or control peptides (ViraFEST assay). CD4+ T cells from unexposed donors were collected before the COVID-19 pandemic (2011-2018). The ViraFEST assay was used in the study, in which antigen-specific T cells were expanded with peptide pools and expanded clonotypes were subsequently identified by TCR sequencing. Each well held 1.5 million to 2.5 million PBMCs cultured with around 10 ug/ml peptide pools in IMDM containing approximately 5% human AB serum and approximately 10 IU/ml IL-2. On days 3 and 7, half of the culture medium was replaced with fresh IL-2-containing medium. After approximately eleven days of culture, CD4+ T cells were isolated by negative selection using the EasySep CD4+ T cell isolation kit. As far as cell numbers permitted, CD4+ T cells from unexposed donors were tested for reactivity against SARS-CoV-2 S and N as well as four spike pools from common cold coronaviruses. Ficoll-Paque Plus gradient centrifugation was used to isolate PBMCs from whole blood, and the isolated PBMCs were then either used fresh or cryopreserved at -140C. Culture conditions were generally each tested in triplicate wells. The leukapheresis product for the unexposed donors was obtained through commercial purchase.

The source of this sequence is a human donor in good health. Recombination linked TRBV19 to TRBJ1-5, with no confidently assigned D gene. Source material: CD4+ T cells from blood, cultured in vitro. The DNA reads as follows: TGTGCCAGTAGTATATTCGCGGGCGTGGGACAGCCCCAGCATTTT. This translates into CASSIFAGVGQPQHF. The CDR3, completed at both ends by the reference TRBV19 and TRBJ1-5 genes, gives the full variable domain DGGITQSPKYLFRKEGQNVTLSCEQNLNHDAMYWYRQDPGQGLRLIYYSQIVNDFQKGDIAEGYSVSREKKESFPLTVTSAQKNPTAFYLCASSIFAGVGQPQHFGDGTRLSIL.